These 3 T cell receptor beta chains share one sample of origin, sequenced in a study of blood T cell repertoires in COVID-19. Profiling relied on immunoSEQ multiplex PCR, and the TCRdb table lists in-frame clones only, not all of them. The sample holds more than 200,000 clones, 65% to 90% seen once. The sequencing input was peripheral blood. The receptors derive from a woman at least 80 years old with active or convalescent COVID-19.

This chain uses TRBV18 with TRBJ2-5, with D uncertain. V was shortened by 5 bases and J by 2 bases, with 12 bases between the two germline ends. The CDR3 is 14 residues long. Germline CDR1 reads KGHSH; CDR2 reads LQKENI. This CDR3 is CASSAPAIQETQYF. CDR3 DNA sequence: TGTGCCAGCTCAGCTCCAGCGATTCAAGAGACCCAGTACTTC.

The chain is built from TRBV18 and TRBJ2-7; TRBD2 might be the D (5 bases). The CDR3 loop spans 16 amino acids. Germline assignment: CDR1 KGHSH and CDR2 LQKENI. V dropped 0 bases and J dropped 4 bases, with 16 bases sitting between them. CDR3 coding DNA: TGTGCCAGCTCACCACCGGTTGTAGCGAGAGGGTACGAGCAGTACTTC. This sequence encodes CASSPPVVARGYEQYF.

This chain joins TRBV20-1 and TRBJ2-7; no definite D call. The CDR3 spans 13 residues. CDR1 DFQATT and CDR2 SNEGSKA come from the germline V gene (reference sequence). V lost 3 bases and J 0 bases, leaving 9 bases between the germline ends. Here the CDR3 DNA reads TGCAGTGCTAGTGAACCGAGCTCCTACGAGCAGTACTTC. This codes for CSASEPSSYEQYF.